This T cell receptor (beta chain) was identified in a study of blood T cells in healthy people across ages. Background on the study: Template switching recovered approximately one barcoded beta molecule for every two T cells.

This clonotype was seen more than once but under ten times. Together with a sample-barcoded 5' primer, a J-beta primer mix was included in a second PCR lasting 7 to 11 cycles. TCRdb re-derived calls from the 5' RACE reads in MiXCR, one entry per CDR3 protein. The sample yields just over 1 million distinct CDR3 sequences, 35% to 55% seen once. V lost 1 base to trimming and J lost 0 bases, with 10 bases between them. The CDR3 length is 17 residues. CDR1 and CDR2 from the germline V gene are SEHNR and FQNEAQ (reference sequence). The rearrangement joins TRBV7-9 to TRBJ2-6, with unresolved D. The TCR originated in a woman aged 55-69 years in good health. Sample: blood. CDR3 sequence reads: CASSLVPGFSGANVLTF. DNA of the CDR3: TGTGCCAGCAGCTTAGTCCCGGGTTTCTCTGGGGCCAACGTCCTGACTTTC. The full variable domain, in which reference TRBV7-9 and TRBJ2-6 provide the parts outside the CDR3, is DTGVSQNPRHKITKRGQNVTFRCDPISEHNRLYWYRQTLGQGPEFLTYFQNEAQLEKSRLLSDRFSAERPKGSFSTLEIQRTEQGDSAMYLCASSLVPGFSGANVLTFGAGSRLTVL.